Each of the 15 T cell receptor beta chains below was sequenced from the same sample in a study of shared clonotypes between healthy human individuals. Measured with immunoSEQ multiplex PCR; TCRdb has only the in-frame clones, and not every one. The table lists roughly 2,500,000 clones, over 85% of them singletons. Sequencing was carried out using naive CD4+ T cells from PBMCs. Subset described: CD45RA+ positively selected. Receptors were obtained from a man younger than 35 in good health. Some clones in this sample may be carry-over from other donors' samples.

CDR3 in amino acids: CSVVIGIRSTDTQYF. In nucleotides, the CDR3 is TGCAGCGTTGTCATCGGGATAAGGAGCACAGATACGCAGTATTTT. The rearrangement joins TRBV29-1 to TRBJ2-3; tentatively, D is TRBD2 (5 bases). The ends were cut back, 4 bases at V and 0 bases at J, with 14 bases in the middle. The CDR3 totals 15 residues. Per germline, CDR1 SQVTM and CDR2 ANQGSEA.

This clone was observed a single time. The rearrangement joins TRBV11-2 to TRBJ2-1, with 7 nucleotides matching TRBD2. Germline values: CDR1 SGHAT, CDR2 FQNNGV. This CDR3 has 16 residues. Trimming cost V 5 bases and J 0 bases; bases outside gene matches: 7. The CDR3 DNA is TGTGCCAGCAGCCATCTAGCGGAGAGCTCCTACAATGAGCAGTTCTTC. Its protein is CASSHLAESSYNEQFF.

The chain links TRBV7-9 to TRBJ2-7; D is perhaps TRBD1 (6 bases). The CDR3 totals 13 residues. Trimming stripped 3 bases from V and 4 bases from J, with 10 bases between. Per germline, CDR1 SEHNR and CDR2 FQNEAQ (reference sequence). The CDR3 DNA reads TGTGCCAGCAGCTTGGACAGAAATTACGAGCAGTACTTC. It yields the protein CASSLDRNYEQYF.

The chain links TRBV11-2 to TRBJ1-1, with a possible D match to TRBD1 (5 bases). The CDR3 spans 13 residues. CDR1 is SGHAT, CDR2 FQNNGV, per germline. Deletions cut 5 bases from V and 1 base from J, with 8 bases between. CDR3: CASSPGGNTEAFF. CDR3 nucleotide sequence: TGTGCCAGCAGCCCTGGGGGGAACACTGAAGCTTTCTTT.

The J gene is TRBJ2-1, the V gene TRBV6-1, with a tentative D call TRBD2 (6 bases). In germline, CDR1 is MNHNS, CDR2 SASEGT. The CDR3 totals 14 residues. V gave up 9 bases and J gave up 1 base, with 13 bases separating them. As DNA, the CDR3 is TGTGCCAGTGAGGGAGGTGATTCCTACAATGAGCAGTTCTTC. The encoded protein is CASEGGDSYNEQFF.

The chain joins TRBV2 to TRBJ2-7; D ambiguous. The germline V and J ends were trimmed by 5 bases and 5 bases, with 13 bases remaining between them. The CDR3 loop spans 13 amino acids. The germline V gene has CDR1 SNHLY and CDR2 FYNNEI. CDR3 loop: CASSRYSLDEQYF. The CDR3 coding sequence is TGTGCCAGCAGTAGGTACAGCTTGGACGAGCAGTACTTC. Variable domain in full (rest from reference TRBV2 and TRBJ2-7): EPEVTQTPSHQVTQMGQEVILRCVPISNHLYFYWYRQILGQKVEFLVSFYNNEISEKSEIFDDQFSVERPDGSNFTLKIRSTKLEDSAMYFCASSRYSLDEQYFGPGTRLTVT.

This clone was observed a single time. The V and J genes are TRBV27 and TRBJ2-1; TRBD2 matches 15 bases. The V and J ends lost 6 bases and 4 bases, in that order; junction bases with no gene match: 7. The CDR3 is 17 amino acids. Per germline, CDR1 MNHEY and CDR2 SMNVEV (reference sequence). DNA of the CDR3: TGTGCCAGCAGCCGAGGACTAGCGGGAGGGTTGTACAATGAGCAGTTCTTC. It translates to CASSRGLAGGLYNEQFF.

Notes on this clone: The sample contains more than one DNA sequence encoding this CDR3. CDR3 residues: CASSLGQNTGELFF. The CDR3 DNA sequence: TGTGCCAGCAGTTTGGGACAGAACACCGGGGAGCTGTTTTTT. The chain has TRBV28 and TRBJ2-2, with D perhaps TRBD1 (6 bases). Germline CDR1 reads MDHEN; CDR2 reads SYDVKM. This CDR3 spans 14 amino acids. Trimming cost V 3 bases and J 1 base, with 6 bases left between them.

This chain links TRBV21-1 with TRBJ2-1; TRBD2, the table's D call, was not compared with the DNA. TRBV21-1 constitutes a pseudogene. The CDR3 has 17 residues. The CDR3 DNA is TGTGCCAGCAGCAAAGATTCGGGAAGGGTCTCCTACAATGAGCAGTTCTTC. Protein sequence: CASSKDSGRVSYNEQFF.

The CDR3 sequence: CARSSRTPDRAKGANYGYTF. The CDR3 DNA reads TGTGCCAGGTCCAGTCGAACCCCGGACAGGGCCAAAGGGGCTAACTATGGCTACACCTTC. The chain is built from TRBV19 and TRBJ1-2, with 8 bases matching TRBD1. V lost 9 bases, J lost 0 bases, and 24 bases stayed unmatched. The germline V gene encodes CDR1 LNHDA and CDR2 SQIVND (reference sequence). The CDR3 is made up of 20 amino acids.

The V call is TRBV13, the J call TRBJ2-3; D is perhaps TRBD1 or TRBD2 (5 bases each). CDR1 is PRHDT and CDR2 is FYEKMQ in the germline V gene (reference sequence). The CDR3 extends over 12 amino acids. Trimming stripped 3 bases from V and 9 bases from J, with 10 bases between. CDR3 sequence: CASSFDRGTQYF. CDR3 bases: TGTGCCAGCAGCTTCGACAGAGGGACGCAGTATTTT. Variable domain in full (rest from reference TRBV13 and TRBJ2-3): AAGVIQSPRHLIKEKRETATLKCYPIPRHDTVYWYQQGPGQDPQFLISFYEKMQSDKGSIPDRFSAQQFSDYHSELNMSSLELGDSALYFCASSFDRGTQYFGPGTRLTVL.

The chain is built from TRBV5-1 and TRBJ2-7; D is perhaps TRBD2 (6 bases). Per germline, CDR1 SGHRS and CDR2 YFSETQ. This CDR3 has 14 residues. The germline V and J ends were trimmed by 0 bases and 5 bases, with 12 bases remaining between them. The CDR3 DNA sequence: TGCGCCAGCAGCTTGGACGGGGGACCCGACGAGCAGTACTTC. Its protein is CASSLDGGPDEQYF.

The gene calls are TRBV11-3 and TRBJ2-1; 7 bases align to TRBD2. The CDR3 totals 13 residues. Germline loops: CDR1 SGHNT, CDR2 YENEEA. Trimming cost V 3 bases and J 8 bases; bases outside gene matches: 4. The CDR3 DNA sequence: TGTGCCAGCAGCTTTCAGCGGGACCATGAGCAGTTCTTC. Its translation is CASSFQRDHEQFF.

The V gene is TRBV2, the J gene TRBJ2-1; D gene uncertain. V shed 7 bases and J shed 0 bases, with 10 bases lying between them. This CDR3 region has 14 residues. CDR1 and CDR2 from the germline V gene are SNHLY and FYNNEI. The CDR3 is CASIGLRSYNEQFF. The CDR3 nucleotides are TGTGCCAGCATCGGCCTACGCTCCTACAATGAGCAGTTCTTC. Combining the CDR3 with reference TRBV2 and TRBJ2-1 gives the whole variable domain EPEVTQTPSHQVTQMGQEVILRCVPISNHLYFYWYRQILGQKVEFLVSFYNNEISEKSEIFDDQFSVERPDGSNFTLKIRSTKLEDSAMYFCASIGLRSYNEQFFGPGTRLTVL.

The chain combines TRBV12-5 with TRBJ2-1; the D gene is possibly TRBD1 (5 bases). Germline assignment: CDR1 LGHNT and CDR2 FRNRAP. The CDR3 is 16 residues long. V was pared by 0 bases and J by 1 base, with 10 bases between. The CDR3 bases are TGTGCTAGTGGTTTGGTACAAGGGGAATCCTACAATGAGCAGTTCTTC. Translating it yields CASGLVQGESYNEQFF.